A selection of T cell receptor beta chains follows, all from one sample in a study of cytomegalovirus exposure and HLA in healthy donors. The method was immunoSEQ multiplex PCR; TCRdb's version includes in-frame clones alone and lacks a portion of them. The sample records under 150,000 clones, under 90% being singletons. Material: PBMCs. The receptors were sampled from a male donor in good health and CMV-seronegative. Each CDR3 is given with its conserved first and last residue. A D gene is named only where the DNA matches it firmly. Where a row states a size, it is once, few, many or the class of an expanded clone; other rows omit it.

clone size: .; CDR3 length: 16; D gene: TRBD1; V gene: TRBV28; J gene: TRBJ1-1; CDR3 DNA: TGTGCCAGCAGCCCGACACAGGGGCGCTTCTCCTTTGTGGCTTTCTTT; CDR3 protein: CASSPTQGRFSFVAFF
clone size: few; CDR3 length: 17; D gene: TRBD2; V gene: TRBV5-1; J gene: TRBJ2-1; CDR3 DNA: TGCGCCAGCAGCCGGGGGGGTTTAGCGGCGGAGAGTAATGAGCAGTTCTTC; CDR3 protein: CASSRGGLAAESNEQFF
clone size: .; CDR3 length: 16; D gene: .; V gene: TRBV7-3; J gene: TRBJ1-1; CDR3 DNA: TGTGCCAGCAGCTTAAGGGGGGGGCTAGAGAACACTGAAGCTTTCTTT; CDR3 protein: CASSLRGGLENTEAFF
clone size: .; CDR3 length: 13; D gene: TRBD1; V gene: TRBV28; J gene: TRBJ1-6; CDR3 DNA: TGTGCCAGCAGTCAAGGGGGCAATTCACCCCTCCACTTT; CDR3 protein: CASSQGGNSPLHF
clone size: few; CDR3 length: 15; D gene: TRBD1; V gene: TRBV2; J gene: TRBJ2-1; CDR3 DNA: TGTGCCAGCAGTGAGCGCCGGACAGGGAACAATGAGCAGTTCTTC; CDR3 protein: CASSERRTGNNEQFF
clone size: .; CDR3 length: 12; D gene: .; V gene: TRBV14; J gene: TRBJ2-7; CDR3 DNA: TGTGCCAGCAGCCATCTCAGGTACGAGCAGTACTTC; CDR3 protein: CASSHLRYEQYF
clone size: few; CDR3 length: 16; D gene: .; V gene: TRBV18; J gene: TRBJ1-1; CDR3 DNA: TGTGCCAGCTCACCAATCCTAGGGGGAATGAACACTGAAGCTTTCTTT; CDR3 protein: CASSPILGGMNTEAFF
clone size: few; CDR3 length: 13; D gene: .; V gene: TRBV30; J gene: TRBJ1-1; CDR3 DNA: TGTGCCTGGAGTCTAGAGGTCCAGACGAAAGCTTTCTTT; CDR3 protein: CAWSLEVQTKAFF
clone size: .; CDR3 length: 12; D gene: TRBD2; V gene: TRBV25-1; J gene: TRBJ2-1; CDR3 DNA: TGTGCCAGCACGGGACTAGGGGGGGGGCAGTTCTTC; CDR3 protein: CASTGLGGGQFF
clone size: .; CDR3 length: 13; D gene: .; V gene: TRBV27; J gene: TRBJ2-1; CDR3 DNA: TGTGCCAGGGGGGGATTCGGGAACAATGAGCAGTTCTTC; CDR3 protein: CARGGFGNNEQFF
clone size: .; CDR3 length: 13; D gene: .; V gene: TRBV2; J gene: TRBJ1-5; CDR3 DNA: TGTGCCAGCAGGGGCGGGGGTAATCAGCCCCAGCATTTT; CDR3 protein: CASRGGGNQPQHF
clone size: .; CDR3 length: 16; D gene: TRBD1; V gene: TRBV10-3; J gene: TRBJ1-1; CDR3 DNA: TGTGCCATCAGTCCTGGAAGGGACAGGAGGAACACTGAAGCTTTCTTT; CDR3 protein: CAISPGRDRRNTEAFF
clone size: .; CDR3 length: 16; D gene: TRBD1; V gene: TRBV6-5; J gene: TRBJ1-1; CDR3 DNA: TGTGCCAGCAGTTACCAGTACAGGGGCCGGGGGACTGAAGCTTTCTTT; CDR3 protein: CASSYQYRGRGTEAFF
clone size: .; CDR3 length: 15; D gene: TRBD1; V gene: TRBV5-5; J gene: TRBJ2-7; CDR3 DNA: TGTGCCAGCAGCCTCTCCGGGACAGGGTACTACGAGCAGTACTTC; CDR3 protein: CASSLSGTGYYEQYF
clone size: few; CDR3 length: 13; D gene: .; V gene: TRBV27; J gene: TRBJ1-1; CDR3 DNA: TGTGCCAGCAGTTACGCCAGCGCTCCTGAAGCTTTCTTT; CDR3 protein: CASSYASAPEAFF
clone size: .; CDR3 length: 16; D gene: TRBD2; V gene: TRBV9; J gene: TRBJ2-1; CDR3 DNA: TGTGCCAGCAGCACACCACTAGCGGGAGATAGCAATGAGCAGTTCTTC; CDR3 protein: CASSTPLAGDSNEQFF
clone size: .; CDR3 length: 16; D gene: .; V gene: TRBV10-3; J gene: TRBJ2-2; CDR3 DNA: TGTGCCATCAGTGAGTGGGGCCAGGGGCTCACCGGGGAGCTGTTTTTT; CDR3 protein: CAISEWGQGLTGELFF
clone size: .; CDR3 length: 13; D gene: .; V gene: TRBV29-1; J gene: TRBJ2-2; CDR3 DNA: TGCAGCGTTGATGAGACTGCGACCGGGGAGCTGTTTTTT; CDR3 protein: CSVDETATGELFF
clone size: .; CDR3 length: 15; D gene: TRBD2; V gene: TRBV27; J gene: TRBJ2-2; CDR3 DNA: TGTGCCAGCGGAGGACTAGCGGCCAACACCGGGGAGCTGTTTTTT; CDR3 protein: CASGGLAANTGELFF
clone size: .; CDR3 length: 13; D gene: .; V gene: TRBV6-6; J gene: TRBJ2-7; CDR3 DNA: TGTGCCAGCAGTAGGGACTCTACCCACGAGCAGTACTTC; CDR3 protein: CASSRDSTHEQYF
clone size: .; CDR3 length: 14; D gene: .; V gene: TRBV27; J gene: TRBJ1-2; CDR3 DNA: TGTGCCAGCAGTTTACGGGGGTTCGGCTATGGCTACACCTTC; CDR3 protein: CASSLRGFGYGYTF
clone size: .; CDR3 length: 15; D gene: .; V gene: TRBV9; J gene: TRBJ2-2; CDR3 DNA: TGTGCCAGCGACCTCCTAGGACTCGGAGGCGGGGAGCTGTTTTTT; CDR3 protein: CASDLLGLGGGELFF
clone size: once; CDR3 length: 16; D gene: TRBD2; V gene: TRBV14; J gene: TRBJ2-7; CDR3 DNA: TGTGCCAGCAGCCAAACATGGACTAGCGGGAGTTACGAGCAGTACTTC; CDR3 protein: CASSQTWTSGSYEQYF
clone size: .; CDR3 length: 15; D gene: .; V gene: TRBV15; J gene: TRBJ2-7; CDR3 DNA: TGTGCCACCAGCAGAGATCCGGGACTGACATACGAGCAGTACTTC; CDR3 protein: CATSRDPGLTYEQYF
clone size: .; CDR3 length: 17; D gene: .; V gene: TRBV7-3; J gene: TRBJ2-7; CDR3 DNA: TGTGCCAGCAGCTTAACGATATCTACAGGGCACCACTACGAGCAGTACTTC; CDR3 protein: CASSLTISTGHHYEQYF
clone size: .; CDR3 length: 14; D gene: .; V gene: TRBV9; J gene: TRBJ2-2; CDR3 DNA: TGTGCCAGCAGCGTAACTACGAACACCGGGGAGCTGTTTTTT; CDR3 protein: CASSVTTNTGELFF
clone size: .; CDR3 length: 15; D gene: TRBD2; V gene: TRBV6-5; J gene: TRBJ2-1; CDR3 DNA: TGTGCCAGCAGTTACCCCAGCGGGGGTTACAATGAGCAGTTCTTC; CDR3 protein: CASSYPSGGYNEQFF
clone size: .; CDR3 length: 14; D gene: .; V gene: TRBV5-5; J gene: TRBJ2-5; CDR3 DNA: TGTGCCAGCAGCTTTAGGAGCAACCAAGAGACCCAGTACTTC; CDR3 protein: CASSFRSNQETQYF